This T cell receptor (beta chain) was recovered during a study of cytomegalovirus exposure and HLA in healthy donors. The germline V gene encodes CDR1 MNHEY and CDR2 SVGAGI. Deletions cut 6 bases from V and 4 bases from J, with 7 bases between. This CDR3 region has 12 residues. About this clone itself: What it binds is not known.

The study's findings and limits: According to a subsequent analysis, TCR clusters identified in the first cohort showed a tendency to co-occur across the approximately 110 validation repertoires.

The table came from immunoSEQ multiplex PCR; TCRdb's copy has only in-frame clones and leaves some out. Here the sample spans about 200,000 clones, about 81% being singletons. The clonotype was recovered from a woman in her 30s in good health and CMV-seronegative. Specimen: PBMCs. The chain employs TRBV6-5 and TRBJ1-5; D unresolved. This CDR3 is CASSSVNQPQHF. As DNA, the CDR3 is TGTGCCAGCAGCTCGGTGAATCAGCCCCAGCATTTT.